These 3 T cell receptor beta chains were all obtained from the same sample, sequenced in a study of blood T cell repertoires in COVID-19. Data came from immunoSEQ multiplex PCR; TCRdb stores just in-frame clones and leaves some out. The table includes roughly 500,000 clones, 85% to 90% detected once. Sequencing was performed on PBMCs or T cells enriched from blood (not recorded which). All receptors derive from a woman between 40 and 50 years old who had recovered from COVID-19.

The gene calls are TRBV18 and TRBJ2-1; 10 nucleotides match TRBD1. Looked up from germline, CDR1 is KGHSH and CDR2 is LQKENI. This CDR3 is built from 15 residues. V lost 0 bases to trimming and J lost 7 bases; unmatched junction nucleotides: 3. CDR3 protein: CASSPPGTGANEQFF. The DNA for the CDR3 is TGTGCCAGCTCACCACCCGGGACAGGGGCTAATGAGCAGTTCTTC.

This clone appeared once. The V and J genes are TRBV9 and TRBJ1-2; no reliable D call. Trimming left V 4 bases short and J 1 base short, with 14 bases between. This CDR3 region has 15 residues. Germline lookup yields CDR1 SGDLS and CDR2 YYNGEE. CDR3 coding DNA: TGTGCCAGCAGCACCCGGGGTAGTGTTAACTATGGCTACACCTTC. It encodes CASSTRGSVNYGYTF.

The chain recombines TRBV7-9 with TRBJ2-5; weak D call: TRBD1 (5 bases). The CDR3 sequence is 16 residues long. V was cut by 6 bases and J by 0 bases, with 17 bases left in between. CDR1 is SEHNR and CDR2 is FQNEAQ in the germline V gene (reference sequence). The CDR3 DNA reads TGTGCCAGCAGTTCCGTTGGCAGGGTGTACCAAGAGACCCAGTACTTC. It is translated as CASSSVGRVYQETQYF.